The text below deals with one T cell receptor beta chain. This clonotype was picked up a small number of times. Its cognate antigen has yet to be identified. No much larger clone exists at a distance of one base, and base qualities are not known. Including cysteine and phenylalanine, the CDR3 has 17 amino acids. Only the CDR3 portion is preserved as DNA: 51 bases, with reading frame beginning at the first base. V loses 6 bases of germline sequence and J loses 0 bases, and the interval between the two ends is 18 bases. CDR1 LNHNV and CDR2 YYDKDF were looked up in the germline V gene (reference sequence). Library prep was done by multiplex PCR. The sample was run on an Illumina HiSeq 4000. iRepertoire HTBI primers and Arm-PCR amplification of CDR3 regions were used to construct TCR beta libraries. Before sequencing, the PCR products underwent gel purification. The authors processed their data as follows. Across samples, fewer than 70 TRBV and roughly 15 TRBJ segments were identified and used for gene usage analysis of CDR3 amino acid clonotypes. COPE and FqMerger were used to merge filtered high-quality paired reads into contigs. Contigs were aligned with BLAST to IMGT TRBV, TRBD and TRBJ reference genes, and CDR3 was defined per IMGT. Any clonotype with a frequency above 0.1% was classified as a highly expanded clone. Shannon entropy served as the measure of repertoire diversity, while the Gini coefficient captured V-J evenness. Public clonotypes were defined as clonotypes shared by more than one individual. TCRdb redid the processing of the public reads, applying fastp at Q25 and MiXCR, and retained in-frame beta chains. Each CDR3 protein appears once, grouped with its most common genes and DNA. Here the V and J calls rest on TCRdb's processing, not on the authors' analysis. The sample records roughly 430,000 distinct CDR3 sequences, around 15% of which are singletons. In total, the top ten clones hold around a tenth of the sample.

This sample stems from a study of regulatory T cells in long-lasting Graves disease (dated by TCRdb to the early 2020s). For the study in its entirety: Newly diagnosed Graves' disease patients had taken antithyroid drugs for less than 3 months. The study was conducted in China and was registered as a clinical trial. Persistent Graves' disease patients were compared with newly diagnosed Graves' disease patients by peripheral blood TCR sequencing and RNA sequencing. A total of 35 or so samples were covered by TCR sequencing, comprising around 13 persistent and about 20 newly diagnosed Graves' disease patients. General study outcomes and caveats: Persistent disease showed preferential use of TRBV28, TRBJ1-2 and TRBJ2-5, whereas newly diagnosed disease favored TRBV20-1 and TRBJ2-1. A larger number of public clonotypes was shared among persistent patients (around 3,000) than among newly diagnosed patients (roughly 1,000). The study examined only peripheral blood because the primary lesion, thyroid tissue, could not be accessed. Persistent Graves' disease patients showed lower TCR Shannon entropy and fewer highly expanded clones than newly diagnosed patients, suggesting clonal expansion. Sequencing and analysis were limited to the TCR beta chain. As a limitation, the authors acknowledged that the small sample size may reduce accuracy.

The time point label corresponds to: newly diagnosed GD, antithyroid drugs for less than 3 months. RNA was extracted from PBMCs in TRIzol for both TCR sequencing and RNA sequencing. The diagnosis of Graves' disease followed American Thyroid Association guidelines. Recruitment of patients was carried out at an endocrinology department in Xi'an, China. Each patient gave approximately 9.7 milliliters of peripheral blood, collected in an EDTA anticoagulant tube. Ficoll Paque Plus density gradient separation was used to isolate PBMCs, and no further T cell sorting was performed. An Agilent 2100 Bioanalyzer and agarose gel were used to check RNA quality, and a NanoDrop 2000 was used to measure RNA concentration. This sample also belongs to another study, concerning T cells in Graves' hyperthyroidism and ophthalmopathy. The second source states: Graves' hyperthyroidism was defined as stable when no progression to ophthalmopathy occurred over 18 months of follow-up. Hyperthyroidism patients were newly diagnosed, with disease duration under 2 months, and aged 18 to 65 years. Any patient with an uncontrolled infection, another autoimmune disease, pregnancy or lactation was excluded. Diagnoses were established on the basis of clinical symptoms, serum thyroxine and TRAb, thyroid ultrasound, and orbital computed tomography. The TCR CDR3 was subjected to a first round of RT-PCR using the HTBI primer set and the Qiagen OneStep RT-PCR kit. Blood samples also contained most of the expanded thyroid clonotypes (frequency above 0.001), which suggests that blood repertoires may reflect thyroid immune responses. A model built on a 13 V-J signature distinguished ophthalmopathy from stable hyperthyroidism, reaching over 85% sensitivity and around 81% specificity in cross-validation and 80%/75% in testing. In validation, progression to ophthalmopathy was predicted by the model with roughly 69% sensitivity and just over 72% specificity, a median of about 6 months before onset. TCR V-J signatures able to tell the groups apart were searched for in a discovery cohort of 95 or so patients, of whom more than 40 had Graves' ophthalmopathy and around 56 had stable Graves' hyperthyroidism. An independent validation cohort of under 20 hyperthyroidism patients and 17 patients who later progressed to ophthalmopathy tested prospective prediction of ophthalmopathy. For training and testing, the 95 to 100 patients in the discovery cohort were randomly divided in a 7:3 ratio. Thyroid tissue and blood T-cell repertoires from more than 5 Graves' hyperthyroidism patients were also compared in the study. After sampling, hyperthyroidism patients received methimazole starting at 30 mg daily, and ophthalmopathy patients received high-dose intravenous methylprednisolone. Libraries were constructed in a second round of multiplex PCR, after which size selection and purification were carried out. The libraries were sequenced on an Illumina HiSeq2000 using paired-end 100 bp reads. SOAPnuke was used to process the raw data, removing reads that contained adapters or uncalled bases, had a mean Phred below 15, or lacked an exact match to the constant primer or identifier. High-quality paired reads were merged using COPE v1.2.5, and each unique nucleotide sequence was defined as a clonotype. MiTCR v1.1 was used to align the clonotypes against IMGT TRBV, TRBD and TRBJ reference segments. The analysis included only V-J combinations with a frequency above 0.0001, which together covered roughly 99% of the repertoires. A TCS score was defined as the ratio of F50 (clonal expansion) to E x V (chaos), with BLOSUM62-based TCRdist applied between CDR3 peptides within each V-J. Welch's t-statistics and random forest reduced several hundred V-J features to roughly 13, which were used in a naive Bayes classifier (R e1071). No statistical method was used to set the sample size in advance, and investigators knew the group allocation. The paper reports TCR Vbeta CDR3 sequencing of over 130 peripheral blood samples: over 40 ophthalmopathy, roughly 74 hyperthyroidism and approximately 17 progressor patients.

Recombination connected TRBV15 to TRBJ1-5, and the D gene may be TRBD1, 5 bases matching. The sequencing used peripheral blood mononuclear cells (PBMCs), collected at new diagnosis, from a patient treated with antithyroid drugs. The receptor was isolated from a woman aged 30 to 39 with Graves disease. Donor details come from another sample of the same person, matched by shared clones. The sequence in DNA is TGTGCCACCAGATCAAGGGGACGGAAACATAGCAATCAGCCCCAGCATTTT. Translated, it reads CATRSRGRKHSNQPQHF.